Listed below are T cell receptor beta chains from one sample, sequenced in a study of blood T cell repertoires in COVID-19. Method: immunoSEQ multiplex PCR; TCRdb's copy keeps in-frame clones and lacks some. The sample includes some 130,000 clones, 70% to 80% seen only once; the top ten take 9.5% to 12%. The specimen was peripheral blood. These receptors originate from a man aged 60 to 69 who had recovered from COVID-19. Each CDR3 is given with its conserved first and last residue. Fields, in order: CDR3 DNA, CDR3 protein, J gene, V gene, D gene, clone size. A D gene is named only where the DNA matches it firmly. Some rows have no size entry. The others give once, few or many, or a class for an expanded clone.

CDR3 DNA: TGTGCCAGCAGTCCACCCAGGGGACAACCTGAAAAACTGTTTTTT; CDR3 protein: CASSPPRGQPEKLFF; J gene: TRBJ1-4; V gene: TRBV28; D gene: NA; clone size: NA
CDR3 DNA: TGTGCCAGCAGCCCCATCCGGGGGGAGAAAGGTTCTGGGGCCAACGTCCTGACTTTC; CDR3 protein: CASSPIRGEKGSGANVLTF; J gene: TRBJ2-6; V gene: TRBV7-9; D gene: TRBD2; clone size: NA
CDR3 DNA: TGTGCCAGCAGCCAAGATGTAGGGGGGGGCTCCTACAATGAGCAGTTCTTC; CDR3 protein: CASSQDVGGGSYNEQFF; J gene: TRBJ2-1; V gene: TRBV3-1/TRBV3-2; D gene: NA; clone size: NA
CDR3 DNA: TGTGCCAGCAGCCCCGGCGGGAGGGCCAATGAGCAGTTCTTC; CDR3 protein: CASSPGGRANEQFF; J gene: TRBJ2-1; V gene: TRBV5-4; D gene: TRBD2; clone size: NA
CDR3 DNA: TGTGCCAGCAGCTTGCGGGGGACCTCGGGACCCGCTTTCTTT; CDR3 protein: CASSLRGTSGPAFF; J gene: TRBJ1-1; V gene: TRBV5-4; D gene: NA; clone size: few
CDR3 DNA: TGTGCCAGCCTTGACAGGGCAGCTAACTATGGCTACACCTTC; CDR3 protein: CASLDRAANYGYTF; J gene: TRBJ1-2; V gene: TRBV28; D gene: TRBD1; clone size: NA
CDR3 DNA: TGTGCCAGCAGCGTAGGAGGGGGCCCCCGGTACGAGCAGTACTTC; CDR3 protein: CASSVGGGPRYEQYF; J gene: TRBJ2-7; V gene: TRBV9; D gene: TRBD1; clone size: once
CDR3 DNA: TGTGCCAGCAGCCAAGATCGGGACAACGAGCAGTACTTC; CDR3 protein: CASSQDRDNEQYF; J gene: TRBJ2-7; V gene: TRBV4-2; D gene: NA; clone size: NA
CDR3 DNA: TGTGCCAGCAGCTTCTCTAGCGGGGGGGCGAGGAGTTACGAGCAGTACTTC; CDR3 protein: CASSFSSGGARSYEQYF; J gene: TRBJ2-7; V gene: TRBV5-8; D gene: TRBD2; clone size: once
CDR3 DNA: TGTGCCAGCAGTTTAACGGGGGGAAGTAATCAGCCCCAGCATTTT; CDR3 protein: CASSLTGGSNQPQHF; J gene: TRBJ1-5; V gene: TRBV28; D gene: NA; clone size: NA
CDR3 DNA: TGTGCCAGCAGCCTAGACACCCAGGTCTATGGCTACACCTTC; CDR3 protein: CASSLDTQVYGYTF; J gene: TRBJ1-2; V gene: TRBV11-2; D gene: NA; clone size: NA
CDR3 DNA: TGTGCCAGCAGTGAAAGTGGGGGCGGAGATGAAAAACTGTTTTTT; CDR3 protein: CASSESGGGDEKLFF; J gene: TRBJ1-4; V gene: TRBV25-1; D gene: NA; clone size: once
CDR3 DNA: TGTGCCAGCAGTCGACAGGGGGATAATTCACCCCTCCACTTT; CDR3 protein: CASSRQGDNSPLHF; J gene: TRBJ1-6; V gene: TRBV7-2; D gene: TRBD1; clone size: few
CDR3 DNA: TGTGCCAGCGGGACAGGACCACAAGAGACCCAGTACTTC; CDR3 protein: CASGTGPQETQYF; J gene: TRBJ2-5; V gene: TRBV27; D gene: TRBD1; clone size: NA
CDR3 DNA: TGCAGTGCTAGTTCCAGGGGGCTCACCGGGGAGCTGTTTTTT; CDR3 protein: CSASSRGLTGELFF; J gene: TRBJ2-2; V gene: TRBV20-1; D gene: TRBD1; clone size: NA
CDR3 DNA: TGCAGCGTCCTAGCGGGGGGCGCAGATACGCAGTATTTT; CDR3 protein: CSVLAGGADTQYF; J gene: TRBJ2-3; V gene: TRBV29-1; D gene: TRBD2; clone size: NA
CDR3 DNA: TGCGCCAGCAGCTGGGGACAAATACGTGACACCGGGGAGCTGTTTTTT; CDR3 protein: CASSWGQIRDTGELFF; J gene: TRBJ2-2; V gene: TRBV5-1; D gene: NA; clone size: few
CDR3 DNA: TGTGCCAGCAGGTTCAGGGGGGAGACAGATACGCAGTATTTT; CDR3 protein: CASRFRGETDTQYF; J gene: TRBJ2-3; V gene: TRBV5-5; D gene: NA; clone size: few
CDR3 DNA: TGTGCCAGCTCACCAAGGACAGGGGGTAGCACAGATACGCAGTATTTT; CDR3 protein: CASSPRTGGSTDTQYF; J gene: TRBJ2-3; V gene: TRBV18; D gene: TRBD1; clone size: NA
CDR3 DNA: TGCGCCAGCAGCCAAGATTCGCGTGAAGCTTTCTTT; CDR3 protein: CASSQDSREAFF; J gene: TRBJ1-1; V gene: TRBV4-3; D gene: NA; clone size: NA
CDR3 DNA: TGTGCCAGCAGCCCCCACGACAGGGGTGGGGAGCTGTTTTTT; CDR3 protein: CASSPHDRGGELFF; J gene: TRBJ2-2; V gene: TRBV7-3; D gene: TRBD1; clone size: once
CDR3 DNA: TGTGCCAGCAGTTTAATAGCTCCTGGAAACACCATATATTTT; CDR3 protein: CASSLIAPGNTIYF; J gene: TRBJ1-3; V gene: TRBV28; D gene: NA; clone size: NA
CDR3 DNA: TGTGCCAGCACTAAATCTACAGGTGCCGGGGAGGCACCCCTCCACTTT; CDR3 protein: CASTKSTGAGEAPLHF; J gene: TRBJ1-6; V gene: TRBV2; D gene: NA; clone size: NA
CDR3 DNA: TGTGCCAGCAGCTTGGAGTTAGCGGAGACAGATACGCAGTATTTT; CDR3 protein: CASSLELAETDTQYF; J gene: TRBJ2-3; V gene: TRBV5-4; D gene: NA; clone size: NA
CDR3 DNA: TGTGCCTGGGTTACCCCCCCGGCCGGGGAGCTGTTTTTT; CDR3 protein: CAWVTPPAGELFF; J gene: TRBJ2-2; V gene: TRBV30; D gene: NA; clone size: NA
CDR3 DNA: TGTGCCAGCTCAATCGGACAGGGGCAGACCACCGGGGAGCTGTTTTTT; CDR3 protein: CASSIGQGQTTGELFF; J gene: TRBJ2-2; V gene: TRBV18; D gene: TRBD1; clone size: NA
CDR3 DNA: TGTGCCAGCAGAACCCGGGACTGGGTGGGGGCCAACGTCCTGACTTTC; CDR3 protein: CASRTRDWVGANVLTF; J gene: TRBJ2-6; V gene: TRBV2; D gene: NA; clone size: NA
CDR3 DNA: TGTGCCAGCAGCCAAGGGCCCCGCTATAATTCACCCCTCCACTTT; CDR3 protein: CASSQGPRYNSPLHF; J gene: TRBJ1-6; V gene: TRBV3-1/TRBV3-2; D gene: NA; clone size: few
CDR3 DNA: TGTGCCATCAGTAATAGCGGGAGGGGGTATGGAGAGACCCAGTACTTC; CDR3 protein: CAISNSGRGYGETQYF; J gene: TRBJ2-5; V gene: TRBV10-3; D gene: TRBD2; clone size: NA
CDR3 DNA: TGTGCCAGCAGCGCGAGCAGGGTTGGAAACACCATATATTTT; CDR3 protein: CASSASRVGNTIYF; J gene: TRBJ1-3; V gene: TRBV2; D gene: NA; clone size: NA
CDR3 DNA: TGTGCCAGCAGCTTAGCGCGAACTTCTGGAAACACCATATATTTT; CDR3 protein: CASSLARTSGNTIYF; J gene: TRBJ1-3; V gene: TRBV7-2; D gene: NA; clone size: NA
CDR3 DNA: TGTGCCAGCAGTTCAGGACAGGGGATCACAGATACGCAGTATTTT; CDR3 protein: CASSSGQGITDTQYF; J gene: TRBJ2-3; V gene: TRBV9; D gene: TRBD1; clone size: NA
CDR3 DNA: TGTGCCAGCTCCTCGGCAGGGGGCTTAGGCGATGGCTACACCTTC; CDR3 protein: CASSSAGGLGDGYTF; J gene: TRBJ1-2; V gene: TRBV18; D gene: TRBD1; clone size: NA
CDR3 DNA: TGCGCCAGCAGCCAAGATCTTTGGAACACCGGGGAGCTGTTTTTT; CDR3 protein: CASSQDLWNTGELFF; J gene: TRBJ2-2; V gene: TRBV4-1; D gene: NA; clone size: NA
CDR3 DNA: TGCAGCGTTTTTAAGCTAGCGGGCATCTCCTACGAGCAGTACTTC; CDR3 protein: CSVFKLAGISYEQYF; J gene: TRBJ2-7; V gene: TRBV29-1; D gene: TRBD2; clone size: NA
CDR3 DNA: TGTGCCAGCAGCCGAATCTCAGGGGGAAGCAATCAGCCCCAGCATTTT; CDR3 protein: CASSRISGGSNQPQHF; J gene: TRBJ1-5; V gene: TRBV6-2/TRBV6-3; D gene: TRBD1; clone size: NA
CDR3 DNA: TGTGCCAGCAGCACCCTAGCGGGGGCTAAAGAGCAGTACTTC; CDR3 protein: CASSTLAGAKEQYF; J gene: TRBJ2-7; V gene: TRBV2; D gene: TRBD2; clone size: NA
CDR3 DNA: TGTGCCAGCAGTTTTAACCCAGGTGAACGGGGTGAAAAACTGTTTTTT; CDR3 protein: CASSFNPGERGEKLFF; J gene: TRBJ1-4; V gene: TRBV7-9; D gene: NA; clone size: NA
CDR3 DNA: TGTGCCCTCAAGGAGGGAGGGTACGAGCAGTACTTC; CDR3 protein: CALKEGGYEQYF; J gene: TRBJ2-7; V gene: TRBV30; D gene: TRBD2; clone size: once
CDR3 DNA: TGTGCCAGCAGCCAACAGGGGTATACGCAGTATTTT; CDR3 protein: CASSQQGYTQYF; J gene: TRBJ2-3; V gene: TRBV14; D gene: NA; clone size: NA
CDR3 DNA: TGTGCCAGCAGCCCGCGGAGACAGTCCTCCTACGAGCAGTACTTC; CDR3 protein: CASSPRRQSSYEQYF; J gene: TRBJ2-7; V gene: TRBV7-8; D gene: NA; clone size: few
CDR3 DNA: TGTGCCAGCAGACCTAGCGCAGGGAAAGATACGCAGTATTTT; CDR3 protein: CASRPSAGKDTQYF; J gene: TRBJ2-3; V gene: TRBV21-1; D gene: NA; clone size: NA
CDR3 DNA: TGTGCCAGCGACGCGGGGAGTGGCTACACCTTC; CDR3 protein: CASDAGSGYTF; J gene: TRBJ1-2; V gene: TRBV5-4; D gene: NA; clone size: NA
CDR3 DNA: TGTGCCAGCAGTGAGGGACAGATTAATAGCAATCAGCCCCAGCATTTT; CDR3 protein: CASSEGQINSNQPQHF; J gene: TRBJ1-5; V gene: TRBV6-1; D gene: TRBD1; clone size: NA